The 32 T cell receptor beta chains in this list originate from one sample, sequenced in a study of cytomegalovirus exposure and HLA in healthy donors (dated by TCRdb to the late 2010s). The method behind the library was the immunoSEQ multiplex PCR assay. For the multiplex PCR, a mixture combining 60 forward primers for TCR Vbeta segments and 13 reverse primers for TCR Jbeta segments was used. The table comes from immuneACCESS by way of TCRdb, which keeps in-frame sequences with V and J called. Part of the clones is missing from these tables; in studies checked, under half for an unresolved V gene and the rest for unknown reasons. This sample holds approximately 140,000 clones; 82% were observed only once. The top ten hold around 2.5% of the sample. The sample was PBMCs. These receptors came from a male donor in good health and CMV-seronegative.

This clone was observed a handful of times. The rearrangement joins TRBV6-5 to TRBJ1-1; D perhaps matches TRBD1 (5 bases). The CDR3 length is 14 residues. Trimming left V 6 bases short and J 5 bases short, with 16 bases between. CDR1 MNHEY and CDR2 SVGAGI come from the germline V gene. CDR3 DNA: TGTGCCAGCAGAGTTGTTCCGGGGGAAACTGAAGCTTTCTTT. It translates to CASRVVPGETEAFF.

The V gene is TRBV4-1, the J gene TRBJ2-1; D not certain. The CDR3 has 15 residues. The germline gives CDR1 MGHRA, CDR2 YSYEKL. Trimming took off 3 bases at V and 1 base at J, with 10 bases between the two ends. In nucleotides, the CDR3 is TGCGCCAGCAGCCAGGTCGCTACGTCCTACAATGAGCAGTTCTTC. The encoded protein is CASSQVATSYNEQFF.

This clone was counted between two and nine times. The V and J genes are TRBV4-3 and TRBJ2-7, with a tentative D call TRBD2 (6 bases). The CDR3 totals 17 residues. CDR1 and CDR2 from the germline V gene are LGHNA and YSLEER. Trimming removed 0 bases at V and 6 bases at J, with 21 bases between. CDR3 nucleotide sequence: TGCGCCAGCAGCCAAGATCTAGGGACTGCAGCTTTGGGCGAGCAGTACTTC. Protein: CASSQDLGTAALGEQYF.

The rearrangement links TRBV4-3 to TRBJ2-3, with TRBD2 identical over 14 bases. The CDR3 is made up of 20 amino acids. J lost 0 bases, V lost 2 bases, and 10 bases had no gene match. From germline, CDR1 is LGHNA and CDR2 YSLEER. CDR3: CASSQRGTSGSGGSTDTQYF. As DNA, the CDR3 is TGCGCCAGCAGCCAACGGGGGACTAGCGGGAGTGGGGGGAGCACAGATACGCAGTATTTT.

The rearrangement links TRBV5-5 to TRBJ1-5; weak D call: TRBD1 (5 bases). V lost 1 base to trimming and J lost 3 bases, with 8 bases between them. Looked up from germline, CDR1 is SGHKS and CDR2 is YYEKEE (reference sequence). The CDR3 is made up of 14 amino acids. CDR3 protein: CASSLWTSNQPQHF. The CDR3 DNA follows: TGTGCCAGCAGCTTGTGGACATCCAATCAGCCCCAGCATTTT.

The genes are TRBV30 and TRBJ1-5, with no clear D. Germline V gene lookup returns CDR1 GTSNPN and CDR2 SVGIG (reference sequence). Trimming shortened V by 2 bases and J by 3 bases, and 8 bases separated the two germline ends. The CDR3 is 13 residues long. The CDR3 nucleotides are TGTGCCTGGAGTTACGGTGACAATCAGCCCCAGCATTTT. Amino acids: CAWSYGDNQPQHF.

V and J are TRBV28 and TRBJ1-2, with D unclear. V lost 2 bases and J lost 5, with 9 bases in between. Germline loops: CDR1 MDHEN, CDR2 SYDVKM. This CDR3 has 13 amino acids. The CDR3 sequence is CASSLGQLYGYTF. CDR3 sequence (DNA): TGTGCCAGCAGTTTAGGGCAGCTTTATGGCTACACCTTC.

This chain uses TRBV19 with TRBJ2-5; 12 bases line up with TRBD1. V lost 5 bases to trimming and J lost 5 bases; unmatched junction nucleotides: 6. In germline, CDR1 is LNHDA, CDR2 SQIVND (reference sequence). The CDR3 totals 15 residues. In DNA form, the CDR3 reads TGTGCCAGTAGTCTTGGGACAGGGGGCGCGGAGACCCAGTACTTC. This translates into CASSLGTGGAETQYF.

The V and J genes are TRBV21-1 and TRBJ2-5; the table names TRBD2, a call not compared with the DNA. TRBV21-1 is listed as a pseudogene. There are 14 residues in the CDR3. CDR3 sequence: CASSKFTGQETQYF. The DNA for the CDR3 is TGTGCCAGCAGCAAATTTACGGGCCAAGAGACCCAGTACTTC.

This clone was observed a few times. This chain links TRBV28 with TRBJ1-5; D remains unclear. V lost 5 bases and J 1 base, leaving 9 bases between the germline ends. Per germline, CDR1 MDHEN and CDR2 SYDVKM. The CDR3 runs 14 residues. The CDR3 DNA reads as TGTGCCAGCAGTGACGGACTGAGCAATCAGCCCCAGCATTTT. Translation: CASSDGLSNQPQHF.

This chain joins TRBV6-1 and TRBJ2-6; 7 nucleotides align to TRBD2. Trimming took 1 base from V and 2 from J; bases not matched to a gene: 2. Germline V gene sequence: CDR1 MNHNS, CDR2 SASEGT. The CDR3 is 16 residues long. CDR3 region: CASSEGGGTGANVLTF. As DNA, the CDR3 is TGTGCCAGCAGTGAAGGGGGGGGGACTGGGGCCAACGTCCTGACTTTC.

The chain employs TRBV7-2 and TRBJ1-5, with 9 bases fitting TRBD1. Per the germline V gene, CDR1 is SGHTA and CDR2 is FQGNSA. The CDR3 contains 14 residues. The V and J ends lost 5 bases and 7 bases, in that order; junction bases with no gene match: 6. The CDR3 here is CASSRDRVEQPQHF. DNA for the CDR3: TGTGCCAGCAGCCGGGACAGGGTGGAACAGCCCCAGCATTTT.

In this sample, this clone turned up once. In DNA form, the CDR3 reads TGCGCCAGCAGCCCCAGGCAGGGGGGAGATGAAAAACTGTTTTTT. Translating gives CASSPRQGGDEKLFF. The chain has TRBV4-3 and TRBJ1-4; 7 nucleotides line up with TRBD1. Germline CDR1 LGHNA, CDR2 YSLEER. Trimming cost V 4 bases and J 6 bases; bases outside gene matches: 8. The CDR3 runs 15 residues.

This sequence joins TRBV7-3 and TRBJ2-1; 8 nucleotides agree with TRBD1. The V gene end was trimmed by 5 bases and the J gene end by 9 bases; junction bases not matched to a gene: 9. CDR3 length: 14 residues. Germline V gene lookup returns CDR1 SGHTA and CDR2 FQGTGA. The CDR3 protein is CASSPMTGALEQFF. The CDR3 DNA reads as TGTGCCAGCAGCCCTATGACAGGGGCGCTTGAGCAGTTCTTC.

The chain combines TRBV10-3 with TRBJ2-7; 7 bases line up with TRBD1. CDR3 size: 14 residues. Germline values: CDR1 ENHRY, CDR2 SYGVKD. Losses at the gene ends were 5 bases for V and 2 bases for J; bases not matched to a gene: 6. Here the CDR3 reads CAISRDSLAYEQYF. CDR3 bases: TGTGCCATCAGTAGGGACAGCCTAGCCTACGAGCAGTACTTC.

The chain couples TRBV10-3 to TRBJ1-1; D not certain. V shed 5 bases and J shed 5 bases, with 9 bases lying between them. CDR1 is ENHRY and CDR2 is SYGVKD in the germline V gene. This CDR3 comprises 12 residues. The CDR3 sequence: CAISPGVTEAFF. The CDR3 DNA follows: TGTGCCATCAGTCCCGGAGTGACTGAAGCTTTCTTT.

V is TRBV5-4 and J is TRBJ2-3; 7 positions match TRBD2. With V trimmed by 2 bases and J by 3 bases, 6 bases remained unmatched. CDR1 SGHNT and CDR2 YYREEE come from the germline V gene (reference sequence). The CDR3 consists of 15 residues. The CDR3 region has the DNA TGTGCCAGCAGCTTATGGGGAGGGACGACAGATACGCAGTATTTT. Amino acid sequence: CASSLWGGTTDTQYF.

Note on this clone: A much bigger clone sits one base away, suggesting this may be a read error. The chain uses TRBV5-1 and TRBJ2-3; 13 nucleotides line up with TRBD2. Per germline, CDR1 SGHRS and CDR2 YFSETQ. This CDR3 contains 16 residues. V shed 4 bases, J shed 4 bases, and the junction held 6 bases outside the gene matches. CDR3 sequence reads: CASSRTGTSGADTQYF. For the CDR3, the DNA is TGCGCCAGCAGCCGAACCGGGACTAGCGGGGCAGATACGCAGTATTTT.

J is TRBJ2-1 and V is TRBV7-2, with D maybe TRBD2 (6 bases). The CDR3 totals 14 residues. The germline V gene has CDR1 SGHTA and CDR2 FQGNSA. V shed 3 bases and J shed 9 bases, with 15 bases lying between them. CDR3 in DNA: TGTGCCAGCAGCTTCTTGCTGACTAGTCGTGAGCAGTTCTTC. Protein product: CASSFLLTSREQFF.

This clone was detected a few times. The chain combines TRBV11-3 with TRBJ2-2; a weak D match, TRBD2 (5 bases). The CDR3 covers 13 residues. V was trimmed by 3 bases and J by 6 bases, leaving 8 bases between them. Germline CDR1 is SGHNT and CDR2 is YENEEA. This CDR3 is CASSFVASGELFF. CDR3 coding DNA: TGTGCCAGCAGCTTCGTAGCGTCCGGGGAGCTGTTTTTT.

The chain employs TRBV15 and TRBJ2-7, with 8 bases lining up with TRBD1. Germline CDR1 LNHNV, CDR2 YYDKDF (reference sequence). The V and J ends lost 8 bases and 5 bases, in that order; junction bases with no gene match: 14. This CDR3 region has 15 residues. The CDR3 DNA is TGTGCCACCGGGTGGGGGCAGGGGGCGTTTGACGAGCAGTACTTC. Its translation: CATGWGQGAFDEQYF.

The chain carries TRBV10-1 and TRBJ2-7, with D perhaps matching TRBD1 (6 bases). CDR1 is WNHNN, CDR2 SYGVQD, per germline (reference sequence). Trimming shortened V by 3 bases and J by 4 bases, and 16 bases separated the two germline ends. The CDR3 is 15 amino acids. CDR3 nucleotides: TGCGCCAGCAGTGACCGGGACACCTCCTTTTACGAGCAGTACTTC. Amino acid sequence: CASSDRDTSFYEQYF.

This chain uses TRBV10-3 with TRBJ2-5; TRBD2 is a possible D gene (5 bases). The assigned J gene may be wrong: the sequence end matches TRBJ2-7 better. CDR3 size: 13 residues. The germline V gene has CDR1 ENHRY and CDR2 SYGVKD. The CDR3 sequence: CAISHGLPGEQYF. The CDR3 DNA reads TGTGCCATCAGTCATGGACTTCCCGGCGAGCAGTACTTC.

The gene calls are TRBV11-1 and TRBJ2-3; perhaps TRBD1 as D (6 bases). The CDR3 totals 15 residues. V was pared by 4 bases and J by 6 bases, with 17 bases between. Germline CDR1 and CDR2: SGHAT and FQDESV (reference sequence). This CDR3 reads CASSSNTGSWDTQYF. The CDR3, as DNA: TGTGCCAGCAGCTCCAACACAGGGAGCTGGGATACGCAGTATTTT. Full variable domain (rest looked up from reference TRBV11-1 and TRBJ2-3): EAEVAQSPRYKITEKSQAVAFWCDPISGHATLYWYRQILGQGPELLVQFQDESVVDDSQLPKDRFSAERLKGVDSTLKIQPAELGDSAMYLCASSSNTGSWDTQYFGPGTRLTVL.

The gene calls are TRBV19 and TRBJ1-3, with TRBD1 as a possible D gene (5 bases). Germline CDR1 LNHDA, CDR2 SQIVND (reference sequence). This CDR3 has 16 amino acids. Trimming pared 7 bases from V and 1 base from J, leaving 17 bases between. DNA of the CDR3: TGTGCCAGTATCCCTTTGGGGCGGCTTTCTGGAAACACCATATATTTT. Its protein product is CASIPLGRLSGNTIYF. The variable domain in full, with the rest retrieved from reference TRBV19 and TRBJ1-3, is DGGITQSPKYLFRKEGQNVTLSCEQNLNHDAMYWYRQDPGQGLRLIYYSQIVNDFQKGDIAEGYSVSREKKESFPLTVTSAQKNPTAFYLCASIPLGRLSGNTIYFGEGSWLTVV.

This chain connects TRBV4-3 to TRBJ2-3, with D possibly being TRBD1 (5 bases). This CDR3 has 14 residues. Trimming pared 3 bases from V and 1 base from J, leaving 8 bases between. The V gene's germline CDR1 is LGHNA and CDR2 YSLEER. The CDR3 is CASSQMGRTDTQYF. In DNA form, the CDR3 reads TGCGCCAGCAGCCAGATGGGGCGCACAGATACGCAGTATTTT.

The CDR3 sequence is CARRRDGRELPLNEQFF. CDR3 DNA sequence: TGTGCCAGAAGAAGAGATGGAAGGGAGTTACCGCTCAATGAGCAGTTCTTC. The V and J genes are TRBV5-3 and TRBJ2-1; the D gene is possibly TRBD2 (5 bases). TRBV5-3 is designated an ORF whose function remains uncertain. The CDR3 spans 17 residues. The V end was cut by 5 bases, the J end by 6 bases, with 24 bases between.

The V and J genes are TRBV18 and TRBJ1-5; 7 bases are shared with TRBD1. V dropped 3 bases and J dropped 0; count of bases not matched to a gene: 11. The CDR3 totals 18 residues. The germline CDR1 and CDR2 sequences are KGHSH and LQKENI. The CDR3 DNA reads TGTGCCAGCTCACCGGGTGGGGGACAGACATATAGCAATCAGCCCCAGCATTTT. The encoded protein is CASSPGGGQTYSNQPQHF.

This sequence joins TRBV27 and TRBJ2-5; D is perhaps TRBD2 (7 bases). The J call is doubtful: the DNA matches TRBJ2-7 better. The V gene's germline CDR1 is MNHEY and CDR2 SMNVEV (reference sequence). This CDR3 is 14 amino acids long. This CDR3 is CASSLRGATYEQYF. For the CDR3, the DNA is TGTGCCAGCAGTTTACGGGGGGCAACCTACGAGCAGTACTTC.

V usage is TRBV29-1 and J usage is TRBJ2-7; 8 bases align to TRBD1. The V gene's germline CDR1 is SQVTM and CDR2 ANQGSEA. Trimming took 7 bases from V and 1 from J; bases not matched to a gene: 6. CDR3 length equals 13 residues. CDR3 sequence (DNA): TGCAGCGCTGCAGGGGGCGCATCCTACGAGCAGTACTTC. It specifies CSAAGGASYEQYF.

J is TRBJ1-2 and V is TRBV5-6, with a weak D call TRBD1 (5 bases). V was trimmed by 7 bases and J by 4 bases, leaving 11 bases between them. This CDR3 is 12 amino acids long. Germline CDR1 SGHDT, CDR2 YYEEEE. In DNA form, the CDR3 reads TGTGCCAGCGGGGCGGGGTCCTATGGCTACACCTTC. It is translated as CASGAGSYGYTF.

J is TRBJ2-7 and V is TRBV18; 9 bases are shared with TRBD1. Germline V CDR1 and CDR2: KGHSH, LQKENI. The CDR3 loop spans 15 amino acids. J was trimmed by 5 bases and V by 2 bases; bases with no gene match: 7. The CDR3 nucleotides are TGTGCCAGCTCACCAGATACCGGGACAGGGCACGAGCAGTACTTC. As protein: CASSPDTGTGHEQYF.